The clone carrying this T cell receptor beta chain is judged medium-sized. TCRdb reprocessed the RT-PCR reads with MiXCR, giving one entry per CDR3 protein. The sample includes about 350 distinct CDR3 sequences, 3% to 3.5% of them seen just once. The data are from a study of patients and donors after allogeneic stem cell transplantation. CDR1 is SEHNR, CDR2 FQNEAQ, per germline (reference sequence). Trimming took off 4 bases at V and 2 bases at J, with 12 bases between the two ends. The CDR3 runs 14 residues. The chain uses TRBV7-9 and TRBJ2-7, with D possibly being TRBD2 (6 bases). The sequenced sample was blood, either unsorted or a sorted T cell fraction (not recorded which). This sequence was found in a human donor who was either an allogeneic HSCT recipient or a stem cell or donor lymphocyte infusion donor (not recorded which). It is not recorded whose cells these are; they may come from a transplant donor. Written as DNA, the CDR3 is TGTGCCAGCAGCTCTGGGACTGATACCTACGAGCAGTACTTC. Amino acid sequence: CASSSGTDTYEQYF.